The 8 T cell receptor beta chains below come from one sample, sequenced in a study of OX40 agonist ivuxolimab in advanced cancers. Profiling relied on immunoSEQ multiplex PCR, and the TCRdb table lists in-frame clones only, not all of them. The data contain 30,000 to 40,000 clones, about 83% of them seen just once; the ten biggest clones take up under 15%. The starting material was CD4+ or CD8+ T cells sorted from blood, obtained in a trial of the OX40 agonist ivuxolimab. These receptor sequences come from an adult with an advanced solid tumor such as melanoma, head and neck, liver or kidney cancer.

V usage is TRBV18 and J usage is TRBJ2-7; D remains ambiguous. Germline assignment: CDR1 KGHSH and CDR2 LQKENI. V lost 5 bases, J lost 3 bases, and 5 bases lay in between. The CDR3 is made up of 11 amino acids. The CDR3 DNA reads as TGTGCCAGCTCAACTAACTACGAGCAGTACTTC. It translates to CASSTNYEQYF. Combining the CDR3 with reference TRBV18 and TRBJ2-7 gives the whole variable domain NAGVMQNPRHLVRRRGQEARLRCSPMKGHSHVYWYRQLPEEGLKFMVYLQKENIIDESGMPKERFSAEFPKEGPSILRIQQVVRGDSAAYFCASSTNYEQYFGPGTRLTVT.

The chain combines TRBV19 with TRBJ2-7; the match to TRBD2 covers 14 bases. Germline V gene sequence: CDR1 LNHDA, CDR2 SQIVND (reference sequence). The CDR3 is 17 residues long. J gave up 0 bases and V 5 bases, and 6 bases lay outside the gene matches. The CDR3 spells CASSPRTSGRSSYEQYF. CDR3 DNA: TGTGCCAGTAGTCCTCGGACTAGCGGGAGGAGCTCCTACGAGCAGTACTTC.

The genes are TRBV11-3 and TRBJ2-2; the D is unclear. This CDR3 has 13 residues. Germline-derived CDR1 and CDR2 are SGHNT and YENEEA. Trimming stripped 6 bases from V and 3 bases from J, with 8 bases between. CDR3 nucleotides: TGTGCCAGCAGTTGGACGTACACCGGGGAGCTGTTTTTT. Translating gives CASSWTYTGELFF.

The rearrangement joins TRBV18 to TRBJ2-6; no clear D gene. Germline CDR1 and CDR2: KGHSH and LQKENI. Trimming took off 2 bases at V and 0 bases at J, with 8 bases between the two ends. There are 16 residues in the CDR3. The chain's CDR3 is CASSPTPPSGANVLTF. The CDR3 DNA reads as TGTGCCAGCTCACCAACACCTCCCTCTGGGGCCAACGTCCTGACTTTC.

The V and J genes are TRBV7-2 and TRBJ2-2; D is unclear. The V gene's germline CDR1 is SGHTA and CDR2 FQGNSA. V was clipped by 2 bases and J by 9 bases, with 13 bases between them. CDR3 size: 14 residues. The CDR3 here is CASSLSQGRRELFF. The CDR3 nucleotides read TGTGCCAGCAGCTTAAGTCAAGGGCGGAGGGAGCTGTTTTTT. Supplemented by reference TRBV7-2 and TRBJ2-2, the full variable domain reads GAGVSQSPSNKVTEKGKDVELRCDPISGHTALYWYRQSLGQGLEFLIYFQGNSAPDKSGLPSDRFSAERTGGSVSTLTIQRTQQEDSAVYLCASSLSQGRRELFFGEGSRLTVL.

The chain has TRBV7-2 and TRBJ2-7, with TRBD2 identical over 9 bases. The CDR3 spans 16 residues. Germline V gene data show CDR1 as SGHTA and CDR2 as FQGNSA. Germline trimming cut 5 bases from V and 2 bases from J; bases unmatched to any gene: 10. The CDR3 nucleotides read TGTGCCAGCAGCGCCAATTCAGCGGGAGGTGCCTACGAGCAGTACTTC. Residues: CASSANSAGGAYEQYF.

The chain joins TRBV28 to TRBJ2-7; no reliable D call. The CDR3 totals 12 residues. Looked up from germline, CDR1 is MDHEN and CDR2 is SYDVKM. V was clipped by 1 base and J by 4 bases, with 5 bases between them. CDR3 coding DNA: TGTGCCAGCAGTTTATTGCAATACGAGCAGTACTTC. Translating gives CASSLLQYEQYF.

The chain employs TRBV6-6 and TRBJ2-7; D unclear. V was cut by 2 bases and J by 9 bases, with 8 bases left in between. Germline values: CDR1 MNHNY, CDR2 SVGAGI (reference sequence). CDR3 size: 11 residues. Written as DNA, the CDR3 is TGTGCCAGCAGTTACGGGCGCGGGCAGTACTTC. This gives the protein CASSYGRGQYF.